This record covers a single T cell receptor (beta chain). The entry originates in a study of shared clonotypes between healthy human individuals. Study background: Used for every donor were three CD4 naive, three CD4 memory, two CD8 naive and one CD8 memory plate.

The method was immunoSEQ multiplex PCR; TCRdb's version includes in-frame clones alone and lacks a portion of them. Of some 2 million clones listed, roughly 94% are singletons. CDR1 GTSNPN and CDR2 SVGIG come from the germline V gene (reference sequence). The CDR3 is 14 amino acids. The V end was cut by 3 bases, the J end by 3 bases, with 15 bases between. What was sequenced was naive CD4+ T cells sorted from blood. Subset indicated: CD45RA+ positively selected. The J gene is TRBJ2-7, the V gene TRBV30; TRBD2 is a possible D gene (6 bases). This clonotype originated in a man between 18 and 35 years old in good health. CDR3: CAWSGHGGSYEQYF. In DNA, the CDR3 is TGTGCCTGGAGCGGTCATGGGGGGAGCTACGAGCAGTACTTC.